These 11 T cell receptor beta chains were all obtained from the same sample, sequenced in a study of CD8 T cells in Susac syndrome. After extraction with the RNeasy kit, about 0.5 to 1 ug of the RNA was reverse transcribed using random hexamers. MiXCR, applied by TCRdb to the immunoSEQ multiplex PCR reads, yields one record per CDR3 protein. The data contain 150,000 to 200,000 distinct CDR3 sequences, around 94% of them singletons. Sample: CD4+ T cells from PBMCs. The receptors were sampled from a human donor in good health.

In DNA, the CDR3 is TGTGCCAGCAGCTGGGGACAGGGAGTAGCCGGGGCCAACGTCCTGACTTTC. The encoded protein is CASSWGQGVAGANVLTF. The rearrangement joins TRBV7-9 to TRBJ2-6, with 9 bases fitting TRBD1. This CDR3 has 17 amino acids. The germline CDR1 and CDR2 sequences are SEHNR and FQNEAQ (reference sequence). Trimming removed 4 bases from V and 4 bases from J; junction bases left unmatched: 8. Variable domain in full (rest from reference TRBV7-9 and TRBJ2-6): DTGVSQNPRHKITKRGQNVTFRCDPISEHNRLYWYRQTLGQGPEFLTYFQNEAQLEKSRLLSDRFSAERPKGSFSTLEIQRTEQGDSAMYLCASSWGQGVAGANVLTFGAGSRLTVL.

The V call is TRBV28, the J call TRBJ2-7; 8 bases match TRBD1. The trim removed 4 bases at V and 4 bases at J, leaving 6 bases unmatched. The CDR3 runs 14 residues. Germline CDR1 is MDHEN and CDR2 is SYDVKM. Here the CDR3 reads CASSSRDRLYEQYF. CDR3 nucleotide sequence: TGTGCCAGCAGTTCCCGGGACAGGTTGTACGAGCAGTACTTC.

Regarding this clonotype: A junction boundary mismatches the germline segment, possibly from a read error. V gene TRBV7-7 combines with J gene TRBJ2-5; weak D call: TRBD2 (5 bases). CDR1 and CDR2 (germline): SSHAT, FNYEAQ (reference sequence). This CDR3 comprises 14 residues. The CDR3 bases are TGTGCTAGCAGCGAGGGAGTCAGCCAAGAGACCCAGTACTTC. It yields the protein CASSEGVSQETQYF.

The V and J genes are TRBV7-2 and TRBJ1-1, with D perhaps matching TRBD1 (5 bases). This CDR3 comprises 15 residues. Trimming pared 5 bases from V and 0 bases from J, leaving 13 bases between. Germline values: CDR1 SGHTA, CDR2 FQGNSA. As DNA, the CDR3 is TGTGCCAGCAGCCCCCGAACAGGTCTGAACACTGAAGCTTTCTTT. Protein product: CASSPRTGLNTEAFF. The entire variable domain, with the rest obtained from reference TRBV7-2 and TRBJ1-1, is as follows: GAGVSQSPSNKVTEKGKDVELRCDPISGHTALYWYRQSLGQGLEFLIYFQGNSAPDKSGLPSDRFSAERTGGSVSTLTIQRTQQEDSAVYLCASSPRTGLNTEAFFGQGTRLTVV.

This rearrangement joins TRBV14 to TRBJ1-1; D gene ambiguous. Germline values: CDR1 SGHDN, CDR2 FVKESK. The CDR3 covers 14 residues. V lost 4 bases and J lost 1, with 10 bases in between. The CDR3 loop reads CASSRVLGNTEAFF. The CDR3 bases are TGTGCCAGCAGCCGGGTTCTGGGGAACACTGAAGCTTTCTTT. Supplemented by reference TRBV14 and TRBJ1-1, the full variable domain reads EAGVTQFPSHSVIEKGQTVTLRCDPISGHDNLYWYRRVMGKEIKFLLHFVKESKQDESGMPNNRFLAERTGGTYSTLKVQPAELEDSGVYFCASSRVLGNTEAFFGQGTRLTVV.

V usage is TRBV9 and J usage is TRBJ2-4, with 11 bases fitting TRBD1. The germline V gene encodes CDR1 SGDLS and CDR2 YYNGEE. The CDR3 runs to 14 residues. The V gene end was trimmed by 3 bases and the J gene end by 9 bases; junction bases not matched to a gene: 5. The CDR3 bases are TGTGCCAGCAGCGCGGGACAGGGGGATGGCATTCAGTACTTC. This translates into CASSAGQGDGIQYF.

The chain combines TRBV3-1 with TRBJ2-1; D is perhaps TRBD1 (6 bases). V was trimmed by 9 bases and J by 6 bases, leaving 12 bases between them. The CDR3 loop spans 12 amino acids. Germline lookup yields CDR1 LGHDT and CDR2 YNNKEL (reference sequence). The CDR3 DNA sequence: TGTGCCAGTTCATGGACAGCCAATGAGCAGTTCTTC. Translation: CASSWTANEQFF.

The V gene is TRBV28, the J gene TRBJ2-7; D unresolved. V lost 1 base and J lost 3, with 4 bases in between. Germline CDR1 reads MDHEN; CDR2 reads SYDVKM. This CDR3 has 12 amino acids. Here the CDR3 DNA reads TGTGCCAGCAGTTTATACAGCTACGAGCAGTACTTC. Translated, it gives CASSLYSYEQYF. Full variable domain (remainder filled in from reference TRBV28 and TRBJ2-7): DVKVTQSSRYLVKRTGEKVFLECVQDMDHENMFWYRQDPGLGLRLIYFSYDVKMKEKGDIPEGYSVSREKKERFSLILESASTNQTSMYLCASSLYSYEQYFGPGTRLTVT.

The chain's CDR3 is CASSLGPNEKLFF. The CDR3 DNA reads as TGTGCCAGCAGTTTGGGACCTAATGAAAAACTGTTTTTT. The chain joins TRBV12-3 or TRBV12-4 to TRBJ1-4; D may be TRBD1 (5 bases). V was pared by 3 bases and J by 3 bases, with 5 bases between. This CDR3 has 13 residues.

The chain recombines TRBV5-4 with TRBJ2-3; D is unclear. CDR1 is SGHNT, CDR2 YYREEE, per germline (reference sequence). CDR3 length: 15 amino acids. V gave up 0 bases and J gave up 0 bases, with 8 bases separating them. The CDR3 reads CASSLGASSTDTQYF. In DNA, the CDR3 is TGTGCCAGCAGCTTGGGGGCGTCGAGCACAGATACGCAGTATTTT.

The chain employs TRBV20-1 and TRBJ2-1; TRBD2 agrees at 9 bases. Germline V CDR1 and CDR2: DFQATT, SNEGSKA (reference sequence). This CDR3 contains 16 residues. Germline trimming cut 0 bases from V and 4 bases from J; bases unmatched to any gene: 7. The CDR3 bases are TGCAGTGCTAGAGATCTAGCGGGGCCACGTTACAATGAGCAGTTCTTC. Translated: CSARDLAGPRYNEQFF.